The following is a T cell receptor (beta chain) sequence with its context. The sample originates from a study of cytomegalovirus exposure and HLA in healthy donors. TCRdb's table, derived via immunoSEQ multiplex PCR, lists solely in-frame clones and lacks some. Of under 300,000 clones listed, around 85% are singletons. Germline V gene data show CDR1 as SGHVS and CDR2 as FNYEAQ. V lost 5 bases, J lost 4 bases, and 13 bases stayed unmatched. The CDR3 has 17 amino acids. The clonotype comes from a woman in her late teens or twenties in good health and CMV-seronegative. V is TRBV7-6 and J is TRBJ2-2; 7 bases agree with TRBD2. The sample consisted of PBMCs. Here the CDR3 DNA reads TGTGCCAGCAGCCCGAGGCCGGGACTACCCGCCACCGGGGAGCTGTTTTTT. This codes for CASSPRPGLPATGELFF. The full variable domain, rest sourced from reference TRBV7-6 and TRBJ2-2, is GAGVSQSPRYKVTKRGQDVALRCDPISGHVSLYWYRQALGQGPEFLTYFNYEAQQDKSGLPNDRFSAERPEGSISTLTIQRTEQRDSAMYRCASSPRPGLPATGELFFGEGSRLTVL.